The sequence of this T cell receptor (beta chain) was determined in a study of type 1 regulatory T cells (dated by TCRdb to about 2021). As for the study more broadly: An in vitro protocol by which a Tr1-enriched, alloantigen-specific CD4 T cell product named T-allo10 was generated was characterized in the study. T-allo10 was being tested clinically in patients with hematological malignancies who were undergoing allogeneic hematopoietic stem cell transplantation.

This clonotype was counted at least ten times. What this receptor recognizes is not known. The record has no base qualities; no much larger clone is one base away. The CDR3 numbers 12 residues from cysteine through phenylalanine. Only the CDR3 portion is preserved as DNA: 36 bases, with reading frame beginning at the first base. V is pared back by 4 bases and J by 4 bases, with 7 bases lying between the germline termini. The germline V gene encodes CDR1 LGHDT and CDR2 YNNKEL (reference sequence). The instrument given in TCRdb is Illumina MiSeq. TCRdb reanalyzed the raw reads on its own, using fastp at Q25 for trimming and MiXCR for clone calling, and kept in-frame beta chains. Merged by CDR3 protein, the rows form single entries marked with the most common genes and DNA. Across this sample there are about 15,000 distinct CDR3 sequences, with about 13% seen only once. Of the sample, 15% is held by the ten largest clones.

The rearranged chain carries TRBV3-1 and TRBJ2-5; the D gene cannot be named for sure. Sequenced material: cultured T cells, either the whole culture or a sorted T cell fraction (not recorded which). The TCR was taken from a human donor in good health. This receptor carries the CDR3 CASSPPGETQYF. The sequenced DNA: TGTGCCAGCAGCCCCCCCGGAGAGACCCAGTACTTC.